This T cell receptor (beta chain) was found in a study of cytomegalovirus exposure and HLA in healthy donors. Study-wide findings and caveats: As a later analysis showed, a missense DCLRE1C variant was linked to trimming of TCR beta V- and J-genes. DRB1 had the most TCR associations and HLA-C the fewest, a later analysis found, with rates varying by HLA locus. In an earlier analysis, most TCR beta V segments were productive about 87% or about 30% of the time. An analysis that came later showed most CMV-associated TCR beta chains appearing HLA-restricted.

As for this clone: Its antigen is not known.

Trimming left V 0 bases short and J 4 bases short, with 10 bases between. CDR1 is LGHNA, CDR2 YSLEER, per germline. This CDR3 spans 15 amino acids. The PCR employed 60 Vbeta primers together with 13 Jbeta primers. TCRdb's table, derived via immunoSEQ multiplex PCR, lists solely in-frame clones and lacks some. Of approximately 150,000 clones in the sample, 70% to 85% were seen once. The specimen was PBMCs. The clonotype originates from a woman aged 60-70 years in good health and CMV-seropositive. The chain couples TRBV4-3 to TRBJ2-1; D is perhaps TRBD1 (6 bases). CDR3 amino acids: CASSQDGDIYNEQFF. The CDR3 region has the DNA TGCGCCAGCAGCCAAGATGGGGACATTTACAATGAGCAGTTCTTC.